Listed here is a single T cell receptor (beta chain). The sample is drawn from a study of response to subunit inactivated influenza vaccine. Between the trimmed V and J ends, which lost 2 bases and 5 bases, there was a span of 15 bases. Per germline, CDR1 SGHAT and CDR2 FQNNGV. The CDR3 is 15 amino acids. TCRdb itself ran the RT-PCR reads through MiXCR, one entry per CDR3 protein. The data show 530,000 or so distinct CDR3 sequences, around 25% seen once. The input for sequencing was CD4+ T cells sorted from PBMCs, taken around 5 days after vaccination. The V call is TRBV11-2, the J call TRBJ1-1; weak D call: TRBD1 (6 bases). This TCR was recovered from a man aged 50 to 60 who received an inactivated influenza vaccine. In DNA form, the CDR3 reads TGTGCCAGCAGCTTAACAGGGCGAGGAGGAACTGAAGCTTTCTTT. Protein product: CASSLTGRGGTEAFF.